The source of this T cell receptor beta chain is a study of blood T cell repertoires in COVID-19. The overall study: The samples span acute and convalescent COVID-19 from the United States, Italy and Spain. T cells, B-cell-depleted T cells, or PBMCs supplied cDNA or gDNA.

The germline V gene has CDR1 SGHNT and CDR2 YYREEE (reference sequence). V was shortened by 4 bases and J by 1 base, with 19 bases between the two germline ends. The CDR3 runs to 17 residues. TCRdb keeps only in-frame clones here, not all; method: immunoSEQ multiplex PCR. The sample yields about 230,000 clones, approximately 90% seen once. Enrollees, roughly 18 to 90 years old, lived in 24 US areas. Allocation to cohorts depended on clinical history reported by the participants. This clone occurred once. Specimen: PBMCs or T cells enriched from blood (not recorded which). The receptor's source is a woman between 40 and 55 years old with acute COVID-19. The chain recombines TRBV5-4 with TRBJ2-3, with a weak D call TRBD2 (6 bases). Here the CDR3 reads CASSRHPEGQGTDTQYF. The CDR3 nucleotides are TGTGCCAGCAGCCGTCACCCGGAGGGCCAAGGCACAGATACGCAGTATTTT.